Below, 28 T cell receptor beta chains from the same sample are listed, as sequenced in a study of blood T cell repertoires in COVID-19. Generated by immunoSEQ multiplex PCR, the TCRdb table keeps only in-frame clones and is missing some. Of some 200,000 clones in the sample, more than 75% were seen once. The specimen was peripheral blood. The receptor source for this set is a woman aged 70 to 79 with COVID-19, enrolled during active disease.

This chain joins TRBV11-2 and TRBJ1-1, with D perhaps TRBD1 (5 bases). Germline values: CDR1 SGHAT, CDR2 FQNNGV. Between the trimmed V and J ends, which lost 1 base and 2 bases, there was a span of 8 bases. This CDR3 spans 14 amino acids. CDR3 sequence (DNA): TGTGCCAGCAGCTTAGGACAGTACAACACTGAAGCTTTCTTT. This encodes CASSLGQYNTEAFF.

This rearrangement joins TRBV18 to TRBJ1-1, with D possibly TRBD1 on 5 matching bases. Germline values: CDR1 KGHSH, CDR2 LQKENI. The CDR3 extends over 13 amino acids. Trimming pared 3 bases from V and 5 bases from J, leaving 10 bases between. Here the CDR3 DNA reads TGTGCCAGCTCACCGGGGCGAGAGACTGAAGCTTTCTTT. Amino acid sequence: CASSPGRETEAFF.

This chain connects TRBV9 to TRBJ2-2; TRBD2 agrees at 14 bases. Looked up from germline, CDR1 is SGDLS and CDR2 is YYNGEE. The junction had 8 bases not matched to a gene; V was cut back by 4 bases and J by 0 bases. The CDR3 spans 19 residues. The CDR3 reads CASSPKRLAGGPNTGELFF. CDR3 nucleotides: TGTGCCAGCAGCCCAAAGCGACTAGCGGGAGGGCCGAACACCGGGGAGCTGTTTTTT.

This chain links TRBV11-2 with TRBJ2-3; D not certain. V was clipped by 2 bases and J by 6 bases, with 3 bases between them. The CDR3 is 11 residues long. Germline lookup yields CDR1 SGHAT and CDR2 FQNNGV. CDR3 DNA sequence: TGTGCCAGCAGCTTACTGGATACGCAGTATTTT. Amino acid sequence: CASSLLDTQYF.

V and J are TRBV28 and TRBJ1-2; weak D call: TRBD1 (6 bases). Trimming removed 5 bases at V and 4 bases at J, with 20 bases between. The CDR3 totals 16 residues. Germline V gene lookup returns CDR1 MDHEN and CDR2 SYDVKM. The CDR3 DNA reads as TGTGCCAGCAGTAAGAGATCAGGGGTCCCGGGCTATGGCTACACCTTC. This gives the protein CASSKRSGVPGYGYTF.

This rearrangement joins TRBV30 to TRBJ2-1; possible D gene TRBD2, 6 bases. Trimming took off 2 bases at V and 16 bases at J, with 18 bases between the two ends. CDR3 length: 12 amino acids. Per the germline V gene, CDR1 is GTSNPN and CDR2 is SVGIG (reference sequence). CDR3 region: CAWSPQRDWTFF. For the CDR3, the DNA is TGTGCCTGGAGTCCACAACGGGACTGGACCTTCTTC.

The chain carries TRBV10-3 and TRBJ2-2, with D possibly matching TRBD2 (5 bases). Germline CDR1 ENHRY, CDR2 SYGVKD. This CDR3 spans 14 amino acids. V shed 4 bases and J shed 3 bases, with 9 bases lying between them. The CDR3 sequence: CAISVAGDTGELFF. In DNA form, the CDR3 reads TGTGCCATCAGTGTCGCGGGCGACACCGGGGAGCTGTTTTTT.

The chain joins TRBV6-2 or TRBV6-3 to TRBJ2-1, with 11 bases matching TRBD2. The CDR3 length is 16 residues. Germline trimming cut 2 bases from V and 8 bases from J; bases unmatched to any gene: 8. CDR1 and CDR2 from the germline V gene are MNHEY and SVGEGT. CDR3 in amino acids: CASSYPGVAGGHEQFF. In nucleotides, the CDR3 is TGTGCCAGCAGTTACCCGGGGGTAGCGGGAGGGCATGAGCAGTTCTTC.

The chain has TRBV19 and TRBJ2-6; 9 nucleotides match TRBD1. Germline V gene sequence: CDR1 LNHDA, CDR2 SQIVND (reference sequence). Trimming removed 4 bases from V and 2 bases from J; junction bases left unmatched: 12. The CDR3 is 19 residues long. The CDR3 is CASSTTTQGAMTGANVLTF. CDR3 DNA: TGTGCCAGTAGTACCACAACACAGGGGGCGATGACTGGGGCCAACGTCCTGACTTTC.

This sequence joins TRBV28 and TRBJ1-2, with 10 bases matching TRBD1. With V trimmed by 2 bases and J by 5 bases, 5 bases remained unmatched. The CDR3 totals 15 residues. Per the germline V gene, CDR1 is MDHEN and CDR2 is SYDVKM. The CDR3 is CASSLGTGVLYGYTF. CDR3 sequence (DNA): TGTGCCAGCAGTTTAGGGACAGGGGTTTTGTATGGCTACACCTTC.

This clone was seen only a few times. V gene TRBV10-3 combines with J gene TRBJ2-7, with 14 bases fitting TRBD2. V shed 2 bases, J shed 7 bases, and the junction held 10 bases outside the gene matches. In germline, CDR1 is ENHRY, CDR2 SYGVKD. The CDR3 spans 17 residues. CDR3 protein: CAISEVTGGLAGVEQYF. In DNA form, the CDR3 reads TGTGCCATCAGTGAGGTGACTGGGGGACTAGCGGGAGTAGAGCAGTACTTC.

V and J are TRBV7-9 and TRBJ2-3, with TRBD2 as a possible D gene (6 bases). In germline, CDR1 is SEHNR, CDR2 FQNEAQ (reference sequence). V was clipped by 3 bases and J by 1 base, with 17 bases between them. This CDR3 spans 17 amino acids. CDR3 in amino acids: CASSLDGGVRGTDTQYF. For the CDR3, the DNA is TGTGCCAGCAGCTTGGACGGAGGGGTAAGGGGCACAGATACGCAGTATTTT.

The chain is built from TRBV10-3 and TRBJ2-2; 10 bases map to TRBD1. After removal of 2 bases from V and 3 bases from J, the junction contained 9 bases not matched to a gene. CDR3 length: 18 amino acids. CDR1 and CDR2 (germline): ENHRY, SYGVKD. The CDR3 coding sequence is TGTGCCATCAGTGAGGGAGGGGACAGGGGACATTACACCGGGGAGCTGTTTTTT. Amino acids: CAISEGGDRGHYTGELFF.

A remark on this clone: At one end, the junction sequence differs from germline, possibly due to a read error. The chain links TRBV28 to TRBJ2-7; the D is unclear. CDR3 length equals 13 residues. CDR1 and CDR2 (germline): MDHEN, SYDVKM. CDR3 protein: CASSYSTPYGQYF. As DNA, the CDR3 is TGTGCCAGCAGTTACAGTACCCCCTACGGGCAGTACTTC.

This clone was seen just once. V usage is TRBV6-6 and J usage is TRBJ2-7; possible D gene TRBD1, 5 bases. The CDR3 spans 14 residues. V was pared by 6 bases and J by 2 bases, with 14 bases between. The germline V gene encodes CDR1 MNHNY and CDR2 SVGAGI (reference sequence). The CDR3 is CASSFGRGPYEQYF. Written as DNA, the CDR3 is TGTGCCAGCAGCTTCGGAAGGGGTCCCTACGAGCAGTACTTC.

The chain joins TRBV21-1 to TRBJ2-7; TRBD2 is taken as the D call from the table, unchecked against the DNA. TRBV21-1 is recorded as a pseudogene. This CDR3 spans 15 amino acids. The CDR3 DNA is TGTGCCAGCAGCAAGCCCACGGGACTAGTGCGCGAGCAGTACTTC. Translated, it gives CASSKPTGLVREQYF.

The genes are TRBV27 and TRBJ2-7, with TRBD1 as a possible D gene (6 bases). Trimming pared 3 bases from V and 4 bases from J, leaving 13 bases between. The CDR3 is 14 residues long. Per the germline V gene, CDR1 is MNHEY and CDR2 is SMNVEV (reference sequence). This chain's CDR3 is CASSFVTGAYEQYF. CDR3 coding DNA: TGTGCCAGCAGTTTTGTGACAGGAGCTTACGAGCAGTACTTC.

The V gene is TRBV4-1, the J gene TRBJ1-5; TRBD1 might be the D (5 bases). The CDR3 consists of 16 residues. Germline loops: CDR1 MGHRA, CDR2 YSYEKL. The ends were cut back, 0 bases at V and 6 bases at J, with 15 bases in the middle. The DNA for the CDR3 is TGCGCCAGCAGCCAAGATAGTGGCAGGGCTACTCAGCCCCAGCATTTT. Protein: CASSQDSGRATQPQHF.

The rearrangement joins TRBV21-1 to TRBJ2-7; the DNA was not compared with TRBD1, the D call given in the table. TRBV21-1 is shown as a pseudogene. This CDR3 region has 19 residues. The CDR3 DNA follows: TGTGCCAGCAGCAAATTCTCCAAATCGACAGGGTTGTCTATCTACGAGCAGTACTTC. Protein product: CASSKFSKSTGLSIYEQYF.

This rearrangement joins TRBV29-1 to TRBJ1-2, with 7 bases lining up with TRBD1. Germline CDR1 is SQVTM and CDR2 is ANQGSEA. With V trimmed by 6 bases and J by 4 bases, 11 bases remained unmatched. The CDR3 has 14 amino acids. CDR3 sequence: CSVEPGQPLYGYTF. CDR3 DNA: TGCAGCGTCGAGCCGGGACAGCCCCTCTATGGCTACACCTTC.

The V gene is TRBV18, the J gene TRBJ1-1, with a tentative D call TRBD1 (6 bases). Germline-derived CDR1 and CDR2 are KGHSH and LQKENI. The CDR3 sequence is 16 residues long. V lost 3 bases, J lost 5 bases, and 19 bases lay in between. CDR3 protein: CASSPSRTALLTEAFF. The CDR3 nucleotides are TGTGCCAGCTCACCCTCTCGGACAGCCCTTTTGACTGAAGCTTTCTTT.

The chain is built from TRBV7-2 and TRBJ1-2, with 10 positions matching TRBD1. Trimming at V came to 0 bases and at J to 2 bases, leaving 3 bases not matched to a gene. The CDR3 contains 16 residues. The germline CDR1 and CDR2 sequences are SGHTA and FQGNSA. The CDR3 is CASSLARTGGNYGYTF. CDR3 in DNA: TGTGCCAGCAGCTTAGCGAGGACAGGGGGGAACTATGGCTACACCTTC.

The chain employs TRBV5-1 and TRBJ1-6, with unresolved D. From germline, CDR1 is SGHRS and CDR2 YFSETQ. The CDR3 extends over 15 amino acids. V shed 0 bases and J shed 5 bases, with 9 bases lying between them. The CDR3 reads CASSLVQKDNSPLHF. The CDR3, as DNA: TGCGCCAGCAGCTTGGTACAAAAAGATAATTCACCCCTCCACTTT.

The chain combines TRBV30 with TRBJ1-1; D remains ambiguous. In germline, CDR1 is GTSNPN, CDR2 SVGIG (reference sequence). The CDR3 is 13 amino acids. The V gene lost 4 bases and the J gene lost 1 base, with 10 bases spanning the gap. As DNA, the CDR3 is TGTGCCTGGATGGTAGCGGGGAACACTGAAGCTTTCTTT. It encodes CAWMVAGNTEAFF.

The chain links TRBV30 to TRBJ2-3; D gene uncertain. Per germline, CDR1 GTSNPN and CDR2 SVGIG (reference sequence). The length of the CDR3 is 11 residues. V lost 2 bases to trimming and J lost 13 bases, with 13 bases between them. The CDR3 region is CAWSSAGHKYF. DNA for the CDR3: TGTGCCTGGAGTTCGGCAGGCCATAAGTATTTT.

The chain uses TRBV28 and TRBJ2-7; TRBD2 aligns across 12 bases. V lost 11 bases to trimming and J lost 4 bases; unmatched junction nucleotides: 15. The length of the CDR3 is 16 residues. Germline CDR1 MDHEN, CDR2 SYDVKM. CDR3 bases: TGTGCCGCCCGAGGGGGACTAGCGGGTGGTGTATACGAGCAGTACTTC. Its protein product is CAARGGLAGGVYEQYF. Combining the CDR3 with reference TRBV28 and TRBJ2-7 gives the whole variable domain DVKVTQSSRYLVKRTGEKVFLECVQDMDHENMFWYRQDPGLGLRLIYFSYDVKMKEKGDIPEGYSVSREKKERFSLILESASTNQTSMYLCAARGGLAGGVYEQYFGPGTRLTVT.

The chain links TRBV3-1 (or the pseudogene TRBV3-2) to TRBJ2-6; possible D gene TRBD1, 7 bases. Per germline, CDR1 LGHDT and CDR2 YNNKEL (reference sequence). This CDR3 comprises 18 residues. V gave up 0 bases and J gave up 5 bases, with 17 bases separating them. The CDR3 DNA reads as TGTGCCAGCAGCCAAGATCCGGCAGGGGGGTTTAGGGCCAACGTCCTGACTTTC. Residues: CASSQDPAGGFRANVLTF.

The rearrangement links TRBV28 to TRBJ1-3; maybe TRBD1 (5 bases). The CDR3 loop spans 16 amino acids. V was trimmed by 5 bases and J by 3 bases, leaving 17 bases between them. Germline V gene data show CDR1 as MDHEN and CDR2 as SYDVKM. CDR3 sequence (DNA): TGTGCCAGCAGTCCCCCACAGGCCTCCCATGGAAACACCATATATTTT. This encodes CASSPPQASHGNTIYF.